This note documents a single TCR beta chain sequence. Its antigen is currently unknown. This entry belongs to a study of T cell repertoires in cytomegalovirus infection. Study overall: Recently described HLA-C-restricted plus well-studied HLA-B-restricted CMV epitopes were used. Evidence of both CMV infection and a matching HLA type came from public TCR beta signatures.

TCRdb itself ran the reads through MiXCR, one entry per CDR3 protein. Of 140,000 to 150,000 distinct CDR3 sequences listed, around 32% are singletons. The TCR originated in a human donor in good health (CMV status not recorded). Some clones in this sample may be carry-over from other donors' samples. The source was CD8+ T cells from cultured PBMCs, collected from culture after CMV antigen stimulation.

This chain's CDR3 is CASRALWGGRDTQYF. The CDR3 coding sequence is TGTGCCAGCAGGGCCCTATGGGGGGGCCGGGATACGCAGTATTTT. The rearrangement joins TRBV27 to TRBJ2-3; perhaps TRBD2 as D (7 bases). The V gene lost 6 bases and the J gene lost 6 bases, with 19 bases spanning the gap. The V gene's germline CDR1 is MNHEY and CDR2 SMNVEV (reference sequence). This CDR3 contains 15 residues.